These 20 T cell receptor beta chains were sequenced from one sample in a study of siplizumab effects on memory and regulatory T cells. Method: immunoSEQ multiplex PCR; TCRdb's copy keeps in-frame clones and lacks some. This table has nearly 85,000 clones, roughly 94% appearing once. The source material was CD8+ T cells sorted from blood. Source of these receptors: a human donor in good health.

The rearrangement joins TRBV13 to TRBJ2-5; 8 positions match TRBD1. Trimming removed 4 bases from V and 5 bases from J; junction bases left unmatched: 12. The germline gives CDR1 PRHDT, CDR2 FYEKMQ (reference sequence). The length of the CDR3 is 16 residues. The CDR3: CASSSVLQGGVETQYF. DNA for the CDR3: TGTGCCAGCAGCTCGGTCCTACAGGGGGGTGTTGAGACCCAGTACTTC.

This chain joins TRBV27 and TRBJ2-2; TRBD1 is a possible D gene (6 bases). The length of the CDR3 is 13 residues. V lost 10 bases and J 6 bases, leaving 15 bases between the germline ends. Germline assignment: CDR1 MNHEY and CDR2 SMNVEV (reference sequence). CDR3 region: CATSRGSAGELFF. The DNA for the CDR3 is TGTGCCACCTCGAGGGGGAGCGCCGGGGAGCTGTTTTTT.

The chain has TRBV9 and TRBJ2-5, with 9 positions matching TRBD2. Trimming cost V 0 bases and J 5 bases; bases outside gene matches: 5. The CDR3 totals 15 residues. Germline assignment: CDR1 SGDLS and CDR2 YYNGEE. Here the CDR3 reads CASSVATSGPETQYF. CDR3 coding DNA: TGTGCCAGCAGCGTAGCTACTAGCGGGCCGGAGACCCAGTACTTC.

The J gene is TRBJ2-7, the V gene TRBV29-1; 8 bases line up with TRBD2. The V and J ends lost 3 bases and 2 bases, in that order; junction bases with no gene match: 6. Looked up from germline, CDR1 is SQVTM and CDR2 is ANQGSEA. This CDR3 is built from 14 residues. The CDR3 coding sequence is TGCAGCGTTGAGGGCACTAGCGGCACCTACGAGCAGTACTTC. It encodes CSVEGTSGTYEQYF.

DNA of the CDR3: TGTGCCAGCGAGAAGATCGGGACTAGAGACAATGAGCAGTTCTTC. Amino acids: CASEKIGTRDNEQFF. The chain uses TRBV2 and TRBJ2-1, with TRBD2 matching over 8 bases. J was trimmed by 5 bases and V by 8 bases; bases with no gene match: 11. The CDR3 spans 15 residues. Germline assignment: CDR1 SNHLY and CDR2 FYNNEI.

The chain joins TRBV7-9 to TRBJ2-1; D is ambiguous. The CDR3 runs to 13 residues. V was trimmed by 1 base and J by 7 bases, leaving 8 bases between them. Looked up from germline, CDR1 is SEHNR and CDR2 is FQNEAQ (reference sequence). The CDR3 spells CASSLGWANEQFF. CDR3 nucleotides: TGTGCCAGCAGCTTAGGCTGGGCTAATGAGCAGTTCTTC.

V gene TRBV7-2 combines with J gene TRBJ2-7, with D perhaps TRBD2 (5 bases). Germline V gene sequence: CDR1 SGHTA, CDR2 FQGNSA. V lost 3 bases, J lost 1 base, and 10 bases lay in between. CDR3 size: 14 residues. The CDR3: CASSFISGSYEQYF. CDR3 DNA: TGTGCCAGCAGCTTTATAAGCGGTTCCTACGAGCAGTACTTC.

V usage is TRBV5-1 and J usage is TRBJ2-7; D is perhaps TRBD2 (5 bases). V was pared by 0 bases and J by 0 bases, with 7 bases between. CDR3 size: 14 residues. Germline-derived CDR1 and CDR2 are SGHRS and YFSETQ. This CDR3 is CASSLAGISYEQYF. The CDR3, as DNA: TGCGCCAGCAGCTTGGCGGGAATCTCCTACGAGCAGTACTTC.

The rearrangement joins TRBV7-3 to TRBJ2-1; 8 bases line up with TRBD2. Germline values: CDR1 SGHTA, CDR2 FQGTGA. V was clipped by 6 bases and J by 6 bases; unmatched bases: 7. The CDR3 runs to 14 residues. CDR3 nucleotides: TGTGCCAGCAGAGCGGGAGAGGAGTTCAATGAGCAGTTCTTC. Amino acids: CASRAGEEFNEQFF.

The rearrangement uses TRBV7-9 and TRBJ2-1; 9 positions agree with TRBD2. Germline values: CDR1 SEHNR, CDR2 FQNEAQ (reference sequence). The length of the CDR3 is 16 residues. The ends lost 1 base at V and 8 bases at J; junction bases unmatched: 9. The CDR3 spells CASSLGGTSLRDEQFF. As DNA, the CDR3 is TGTGCCAGCAGCTTAGGAGGGACTAGCTTAAGGGATGAGCAGTTCTTC.

This clone was found once. The chain carries TRBV6-5 and TRBJ1-1; possible D gene TRBD1, 5 bases. Trimming stripped 6 bases from V and 5 bases from J, with 10 bases between. CDR3 length: 12 residues. Germline CDR1 and CDR2: MNHEY and SVGAGI. The DNA of the CDR3 is TGTGCCAGCAGATCAGGGCGGACTGAAGCTTTCTTT. This codes for CASRSGRTEAFF.

CDR3 protein: CASSSGRGRDYEQYF. In DNA form, the CDR3 reads TGTGCCAGCAGCTCCGGAAGGGGCCGTGACTACGAGCAGTACTTC. The rearrangement joins TRBV9 to TRBJ2-7; maybe TRBD1 (5 bases). The V end was cut by 4 bases, the J end by 3 bases, with 17 bases between. CDR3 length: 15 amino acids. Looked up from germline, CDR1 is SGDLS and CDR2 is YYNGEE. Supplemented by reference TRBV9 and TRBJ2-7, the full variable domain reads DSGVTQTPKHLITATGQRVTLRCSPRSGDLSVYWYQQSLDQGLQFLIQYYNGEERAKGNILERFSAQQFPDLHSELNLSSLELGDSALYFCASSSGRGRDYEQYFGPGTRLTVT.

This chain joins TRBV9 and TRBJ2-7; D unclear. The V gene lost 3 bases and the J gene lost 2 bases, with 12 bases spanning the gap. Germline V CDR1 and CDR2: SGDLS, YYNGEE. CDR3 length: 14 amino acids. The CDR3 region is CASSAHGTAYEQYF. The DNA for the CDR3 is TGTGCCAGCAGCGCCCACGGCACGGCCTACGAGCAGTACTTC.

J is TRBJ2-7 and V is TRBV7-6; TRBD1 or TRBD2 may be the D gene (6 bases each). Trimming took off 1 base at V and 4 bases at J, with 14 bases between the two ends. The CDR3 consists of 15 residues. CDR1 and CDR2 from the germline V gene are SGHVS and FNYEAQ. DNA for the CDR3: TGTGCCAGCAGCTTAGGAGGGGGGAGATGGTACGAGCAGTACTTC. Translating it yields CASSLGGGRWYEQYF.

The V call is TRBV2, the J call TRBJ1-6, with 7 bases that match TRBD1. Germline CDR1 is SNHLY and CDR2 is FYNNEI. The CDR3 runs to 13 residues. The trim removed 9 bases at V and 8 bases at J, leaving 7 bases unmatched. CDR3 sequence reads: CASNDRDYSPLHF. As DNA, the CDR3 is TGTGCCAGTAACGACAGGGATTATTCACCCCTCCACTTT.

The chain links TRBV6-5 to TRBJ1-1; D remains ambiguous. Germline V CDR1 and CDR2: MNHEY, SVGAGI. The ends were cut back, 8 bases at V and 1 base at J, with 11 bases in the middle. This CDR3 has 13 amino acids. The DNA of the CDR3 is TGTGCCAGCTTATTGGACTGGAACACTGAAGCTTTCTTT. This encodes CASLLDWNTEAFF.

The chain couples TRBV23-1 to TRBJ2-2; a weak D match, TRBD1 (6 bases). TRBV23-1 is noted as an ORF with a role that remains uncertain. The V gene lost 3 bases and the J gene lost 5 bases, with 10 bases spanning the gap. CDR3 length: 14 residues. The CDR3 nucleotides read TGCGCCAGCAGTCATCAGCAGGGGACCGGGGAGCTGTTTTTT. Translated: CASSHQQGTGELFF.

The V call is TRBV10-2, the J call TRBJ2-5; 7 bases are a match to TRBD1. Germline lookup yields CDR1 WSHSY and CDR2 SAAADI. After removal of 1 base from V and 2 bases from J, the junction contained 4 bases not matched to a gene. The CDR3 extends over 15 amino acids. In DNA form, the CDR3 reads TGCGCCAGCAGTGAGTTTACAGGGGTTCAAGAGACCCAGTACTTC. This translates into CASSEFTGVQETQYF.

V gene TRBV5-6 combines with J gene TRBJ2-1; no reliable D call. With 3 bases removed from V and 4 bases from J, the gap between germline ends came to 11 bases. CDR1 and CDR2 (germline): SGHDT, YYEEEE. The CDR3 runs 14 residues. The CDR3 DNA reads TGTGCCAGCAGCTCGATTCCGGAGTACAATGAGCAGTTCTTC. It codes for CASSSIPEYNEQFF.

The rearrangement uses TRBV2 and TRBJ2-3; D is undetermined. CDR3 length: 11 residues. Trimming took 10 bases from V and 6 from J, leaving 11 bases between them. Germline V gene data show CDR1 as SNHLY and CDR2 as FYNNEI. The CDR3 region is CATQPTDTQYF. CDR3 DNA: TGTGCCACCCAACCGACTGATACGCAGTATTTT.